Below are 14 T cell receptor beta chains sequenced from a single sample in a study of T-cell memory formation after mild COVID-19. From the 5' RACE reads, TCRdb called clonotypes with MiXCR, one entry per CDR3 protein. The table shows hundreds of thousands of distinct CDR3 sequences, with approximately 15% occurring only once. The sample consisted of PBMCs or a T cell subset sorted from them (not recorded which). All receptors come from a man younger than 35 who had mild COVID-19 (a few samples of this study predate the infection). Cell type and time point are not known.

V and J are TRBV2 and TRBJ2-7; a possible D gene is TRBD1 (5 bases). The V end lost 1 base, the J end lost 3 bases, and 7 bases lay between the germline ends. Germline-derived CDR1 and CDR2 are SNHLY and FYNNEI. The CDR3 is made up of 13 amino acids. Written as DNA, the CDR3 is TGTGCCAGCAGTGAAGGCAGGGTCTACGAGCAGTACGTC. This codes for CASSEGRVYEQYV.

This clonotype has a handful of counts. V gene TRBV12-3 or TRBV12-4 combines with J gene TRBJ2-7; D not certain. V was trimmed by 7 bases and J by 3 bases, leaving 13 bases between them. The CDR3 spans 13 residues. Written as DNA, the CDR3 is TGTGCCAGCACCTCGGAGAAAAACTACGAGCAGTACTTC. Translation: CASTSEKNYEQYF.

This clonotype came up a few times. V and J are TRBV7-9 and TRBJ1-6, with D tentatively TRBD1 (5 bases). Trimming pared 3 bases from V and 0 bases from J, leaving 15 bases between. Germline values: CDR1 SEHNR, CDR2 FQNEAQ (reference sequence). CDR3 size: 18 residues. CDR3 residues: CASSFLQGGSSYNSPLHF. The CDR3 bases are TGTGCCAGCAGCTTCTTGCAGGGTGGAAGCTCCTATAATTCACCCCTCCACTTT.

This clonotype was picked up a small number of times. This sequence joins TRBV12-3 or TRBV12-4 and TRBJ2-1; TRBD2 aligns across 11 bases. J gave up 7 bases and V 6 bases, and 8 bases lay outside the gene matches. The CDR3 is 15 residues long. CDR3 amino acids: CASRLLAGGRNEQFF. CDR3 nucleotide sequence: TGTGCCAGCAGACTTCTAGCGGGGGGTAGAAATGAGCAGTTCTTC.

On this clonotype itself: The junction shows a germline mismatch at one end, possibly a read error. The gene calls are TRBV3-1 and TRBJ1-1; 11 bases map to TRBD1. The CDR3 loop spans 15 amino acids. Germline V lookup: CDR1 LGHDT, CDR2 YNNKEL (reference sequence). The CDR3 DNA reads TGTGACAGCAGCCAAAGGGACAGGGGGTGGACTGAAGCTTTCTTT. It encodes CDSSQRDRGWTEAFF.

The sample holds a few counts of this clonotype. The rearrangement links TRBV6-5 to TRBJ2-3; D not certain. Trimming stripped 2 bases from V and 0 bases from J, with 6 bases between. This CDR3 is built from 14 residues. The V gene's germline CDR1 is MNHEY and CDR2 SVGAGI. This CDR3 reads CASSYKASTDTQYF. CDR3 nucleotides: TGTGCCAGCAGTTACAAGGCGAGCACAGATACGCAGTATTTT.

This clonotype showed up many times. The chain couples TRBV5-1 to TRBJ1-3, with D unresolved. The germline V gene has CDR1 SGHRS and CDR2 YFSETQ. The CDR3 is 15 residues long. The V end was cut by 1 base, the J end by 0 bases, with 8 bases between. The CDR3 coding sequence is TGCGCCAGCAGCTTGACGGCAAACTCTGGAAACACCATATATTTT. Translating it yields CASSLTANSGNTIYF.

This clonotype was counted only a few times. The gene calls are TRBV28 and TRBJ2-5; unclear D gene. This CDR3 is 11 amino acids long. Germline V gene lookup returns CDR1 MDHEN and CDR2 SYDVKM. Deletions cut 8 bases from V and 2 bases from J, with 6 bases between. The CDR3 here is CASGDQETQYF. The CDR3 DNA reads TGTGCCAGCGGGGATCAAGAGACCCAGTACTTC.

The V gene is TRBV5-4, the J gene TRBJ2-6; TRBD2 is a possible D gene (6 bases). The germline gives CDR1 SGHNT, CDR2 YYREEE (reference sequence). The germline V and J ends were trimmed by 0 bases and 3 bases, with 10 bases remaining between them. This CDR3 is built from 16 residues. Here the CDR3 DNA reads TGTGCCAGCAGCTTGGGGCAGGGAGGTGGGGCCAACGTCCTGACTTTC. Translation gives CASSLGQGGGANVLTF.

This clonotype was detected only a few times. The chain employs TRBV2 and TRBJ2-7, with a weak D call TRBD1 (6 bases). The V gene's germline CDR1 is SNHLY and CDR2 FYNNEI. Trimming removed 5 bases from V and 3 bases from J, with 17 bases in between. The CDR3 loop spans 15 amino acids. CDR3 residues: CASSLSRDTGYEQYV. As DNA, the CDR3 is TGTGCCAGCAGTCTTTCCCGGGACACCGGCTACGAGCAGTACGTC.

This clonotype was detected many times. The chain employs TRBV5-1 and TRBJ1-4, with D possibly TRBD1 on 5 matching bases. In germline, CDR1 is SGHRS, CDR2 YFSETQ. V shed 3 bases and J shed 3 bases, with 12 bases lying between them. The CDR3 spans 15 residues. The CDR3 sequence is CASSSQGTANEKLFF. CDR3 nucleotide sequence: TGCGCCAGCAGCTCTCAGGGTACAGCTAATGAAAAACTGTTTTTT.

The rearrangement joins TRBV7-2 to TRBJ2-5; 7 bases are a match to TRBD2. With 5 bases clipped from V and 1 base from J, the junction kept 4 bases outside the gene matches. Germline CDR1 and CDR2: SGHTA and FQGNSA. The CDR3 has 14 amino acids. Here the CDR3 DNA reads TGTGCCAGCAGCAAATGGACTAGCCAAGAGACCCAGTACTTC. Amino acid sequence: CASSKWTSQETQYF. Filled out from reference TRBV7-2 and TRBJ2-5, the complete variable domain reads GAGVSQSPSNKVTEKGKDVELRCDPISGHTALYWYRQSLGQGLEFLIYFQGNSAPDKSGLPSDRFSAERTGGSVSTLTIQRTQQEDSAVYLCASSKWTSQETQYFGPGTRLLVL.

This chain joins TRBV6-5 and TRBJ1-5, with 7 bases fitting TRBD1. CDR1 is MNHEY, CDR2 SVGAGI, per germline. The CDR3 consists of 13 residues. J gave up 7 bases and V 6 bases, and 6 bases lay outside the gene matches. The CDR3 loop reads CASRGDRVQPQHF. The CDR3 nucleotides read TGTGCCAGCAGGGGAGACAGGGTCCAGCCCCAGCATTTT.

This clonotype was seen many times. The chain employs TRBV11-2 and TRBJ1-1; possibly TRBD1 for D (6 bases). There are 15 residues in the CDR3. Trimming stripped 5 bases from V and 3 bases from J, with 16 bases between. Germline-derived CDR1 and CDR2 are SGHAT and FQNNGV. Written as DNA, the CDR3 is TGTGCCAGCAGCCATTATACAGGGAAGGACACTGAAGCTTTCTTT. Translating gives CASSHYTGKDTEAFF.